The next 25 T cell receptor beta chains were all read from a single sample in a study of T cells in Graves' hyperthyroidism and ophthalmopathy. Regions amplified from RNA transcripts were the TCR beta CDR3 regions. With the HTBI primer set, the TCR CDR3 went through a first round of RT-PCR. TCRdb re-called the multiplex PCR reads with MiXCR, one entry per CDR3 protein. Of 300,000 or so distinct CDR3 sequences detected, about 18% appear once; the ten largest clones hold 45% to 50%. The sequenced sample consisted of blood. Receptors were obtained from a woman aged 45-65 years with Graves' hyperthyroidism.

The table lists this clonotype with many counts. The V call is TRBV11-1, the J call TRBJ1-1; TRBD1 matches at 8 bases. The CDR3 runs to 14 residues. Germline V gene data show CDR1 as SGHAT and CDR2 as FQDESV (reference sequence). V was pared by 3 bases and J by 5 bases, with 5 bases of the junction left unmatched. CDR3 sequence: CASSLRQGYTEAFF. CDR3 nucleotide sequence: TGTGCCAGCAGCTTGCGACAGGGGTATACTGAAGCTTTCTTT.

This clonotype was observed a few times. J is TRBJ1-4 and V is TRBV6-1, with D maybe TRBD1 (5 bases). Trimming cost V 8 bases and J 6 bases, with 16 bases left between them. CDR1 and CDR2 (germline): MNHNS, SASEGT. There are 14 residues in the CDR3. The CDR3 protein is CASFGSGGDEKLFF. CDR3 DNA: TGTGCCAGCTTTGGCAGTGGGGGGGATGAAAAACTGTTTTTT.

The chain combines TRBV5-8 with TRBJ1-1, with D tentatively TRBD1 (5 bases). V was cut by 4 bases and J by 0 bases, with 19 bases left in between. CDR3 length: 17 amino acids. Germline loops: CDR1 SGHTS, CDR2 YDEGEE. The DNA for the CDR3 is TGTGCCAGCAGCGAGACGGGACTCTCTCTTCTGAACACTGAAGCTTTCTTT. As protein: CASSETGLSLLNTEAFF. The full variable domain, in which reference TRBV5-8 and TRBJ1-1 provide the parts outside the CDR3, is EAGVTQSPTHLIKTRGQQATLRCSPISGHTSVYWYQQALGLGLQFLLWYDEGEERNRGNFPPRFSGRQFPNYSSELNVNALELEDSALYLCASSETGLSLLNTEAFFGQGTRLTVV.

This clonotype was observed at least ten times. CDR3 sequence: CASSQGTENTEAFF. CDR3 bases: TGCGCCAGCAGCCAAGGGACAGAGAACACTGAAGCTTTCTTT. The chain combines TRBV5-1 with TRBJ1-1; 7 positions match TRBD1. The junction had 4 bases not matched to a gene; V was cut back by 4 bases and J by 1 base. Germline V gene lookup returns CDR1 SGHRS and CDR2 YFSETQ. The CDR3 has 14 amino acids.

This clonotype came up a few times. V is TRBV12-3 or TRBV12-4 and J is TRBJ1-5; 8 bases map to TRBD1. Trimming removed 3 bases from V and 0 bases from J; junction bases left unmatched: 7. CDR3 length: 17 amino acids. CDR3 bases: TGTGCCAGCAGTTTTGAGGGACAGGCTTATAGCAATCAGCCCCAGCATTTT. Translated: CASSFEGQAYSNQPQHF.

This clonotype was counted between two and nine times. The rearrangement joins TRBV30 to TRBJ1-6; no clear D gene. This CDR3 contains 15 residues. Looked up from germline, CDR1 is GTSNPN and CDR2 is SVGIG (reference sequence). Trimming shortened V by 4 bases and J by 0 bases, and 10 bases separated the two germline ends. The CDR3 DNA reads as TGTGCCTGGAATTTTCGGAGCTCCTATAATTCACCCCTCCACTTT. Translation gives CAWNFRSSYNSPLHF.

This clonotype was picked up many times. The chain recombines TRBV30 with TRBJ1-5, with a weak D call TRBD1 (5 bases). CDR3 length: 13 residues. Trimming pared 2 bases from V and 1 base from J, leaving 6 bases between. Germline V CDR1 and CDR2: GTSNPN, SVGIG (reference sequence). CDR3 sequence reads: CAWSPGSNQPQHF. CDR3 DNA: TGTGCCTGGAGTCCAGGGAGCAATCAGCCCCAGCATTTT.

V gene TRBV9 combines with J gene TRBJ2-3; 8 bases line up with TRBD2. Per germline, CDR1 SGDLS and CDR2 YYNGEE. J lost 4 bases, V lost 4 bases, and 11 bases had no gene match. The CDR3 contains 16 residues. The CDR3 DNA reads TGTGCCAGCAGCTTTCAGCGGGGGCTACGACCAGATACGCAGTATTTT. Its translation: CASSFQRGLRPDTQYF.

The sample holds many counts of this clonotype. The chain combines TRBV24-1 with TRBJ1-5, with 11 bases lining up with TRBD1. Germline V CDR1 and CDR2: KGHDR, SFDVKD. This CDR3 spans 16 amino acids. The trim removed 2 bases at V and 3 bases at J, leaving 2 bases unmatched. The CDR3 reads CATSDSDRGPNQPQHF. DNA of the CDR3: TGTGCCACCAGTGATTCGGACAGGGGGCCCAATCAGCCCCAGCATTTT.

This clonotype was seen many times. The rearrangement uses TRBV27 and TRBJ1-2; 10 bases match TRBD1. The germline V gene has CDR1 MNHEY and CDR2 SMNVEV (reference sequence). This CDR3 spans 14 amino acids. With V trimmed by 4 bases and J by 8 bases, 7 bases remained unmatched. As DNA, the CDR3 is TGTGCCAGCAGTTATGGGACAGGGGAATGGGGCTACACCTTC. Its protein product is CASSYGTGEWGYTF.

This sequence joins TRBV20-1 and TRBJ2-3; 9 bases are shared with TRBD2. Germline trimming cut 5 bases from V and 4 bases from J; bases unmatched to any gene: 13. Germline lookup yields CDR1 DFQATT and CDR2 SNEGSKA (reference sequence). This CDR3 spans 16 amino acids. The CDR3 DNA reads TGCAGTGCTGCAGGAGGGCTAGCGGGAATTGCAGATACGCAGTATTTT. It yields the protein CSAAGGLAGIADTQYF.

This chain uses TRBV6-2 or TRBV6-3 with TRBJ1-1; 8 bases are a match to TRBD1. CDR1 is MNHEY, CDR2 SVGEGT, per germline. The CDR3 extends over 14 amino acids. V shed 5 bases and J 5 bases; nucleotides not matched to a gene: 7. The CDR3 protein is CASSPSGGRTEAFF. In DNA form, the CDR3 reads TGTGCCAGCAGTCCATCAGGGGGCAGGACTGAAGCTTTCTTT.

The rearrangement joins TRBV19 to TRBJ2-3, with 7 bases matching TRBD2. J gave up 5 bases and V 3 bases, and 5 bases lay outside the gene matches. The germline V gene encodes CDR1 LNHDA and CDR2 SQIVND (reference sequence). The CDR3 sequence is 14 residues long. In DNA, the CDR3 is TGTGCCAGTAGTATTAGGGCGGGAGAAGATACGCAGTATTTT. Amino acids: CASSIRAGEDTQYF. The full variable domain, with the rest looked up from reference TRBV19 and TRBJ2-3, is DGGITQSPKYLFRKEGQNVTLSCEQNLNHDAMYWYRQDPGQGLRLIYYSQIVNDFQKGDIAEGYSVSREKKESFPLTVTSAQKNPTAFYLCASSIRAGEDTQYFGPGTRLTVL.

V is TRBV6-1 and J is TRBJ1-1; the match to TRBD1 covers 9 bases. CDR1 MNHNS and CDR2 SASEGT come from the germline V gene. Trimming removed 6 bases from V and 7 bases from J; junction bases left unmatched: 12. The CDR3 consists of 15 residues. The CDR3 is CASREYGTGKNEAFF. The CDR3 DNA reads as TGTGCCAGCAGAGAATACGGGACAGGGAAAAATGAAGCTTTCTTT.

This clonotype was counted between two and nine times. The chain links TRBV27 to TRBJ2-1; 10 bases are shared with TRBD1. Germline V CDR1 and CDR2: MNHEY, SMNVEV (reference sequence). V gave up 5 bases and J gave up 6 bases; unmatched junction bases: 10. The CDR3 is made up of 16 amino acids. CDR3 sequence reads: CASSLWDRGRINEQFF. The CDR3 DNA follows: TGTGCCAGCAGTCTGTGGGACAGGGGAAGGATCAATGAGCAGTTCTTC.

This clonotype came up many times. V gene TRBV24-1 combines with J gene TRBJ2-7; D might be TRBD2 (5 bases). CDR1 is KGHDR and CDR2 is SFDVKD in the germline V gene. V was clipped by 3 bases and J by 3 bases, with 5 bases between them. The CDR3 totals 12 residues. Here the CDR3 reads CATSDRDYEQYF. The CDR3 DNA follows: TGTGCCACCAGTGATCGGGACTACGAGCAGTACTTC.

This clonotype was counted at least ten times. The V call is TRBV2, the J call TRBJ1-5; TRBD1 matches 7 bases. The CDR3 spans 14 residues. In germline, CDR1 is SNHLY, CDR2 FYNNEI. Trimming removed 6 bases from V and 9 bases from J; junction bases left unmatched: 11. CDR3 residues: CASRLAGGTRPQHF. DNA for the CDR3: TGTGCCAGCAGGCTGGCAGGGGGAACTAGGCCCCAGCATTTT.

This clonotype was observed at least ten times. This chain links TRBV27 with TRBJ2-7; D possibly uses TRBD1 or TRBD2 (5 bases each). CDR3 size: 15 residues. Looked up from germline, CDR1 is MNHEY and CDR2 is SMNVEV (reference sequence). Trimming took off 3 bases at V and 4 bases at J, with 16 bases between the two ends. The CDR3, as DNA: TGTGCCAGCAGTTTGCTGGGACGGAGCCAGTACGAGCAGTACGTC. Protein product: CASSLLGRSQYEQYV.

This clonotype came up many times. CDR3 loop: CASSRWAVEAGGEKLFF. CDR3 DNA sequence: TGTGCCAGCAGTAGATGGGCAGTGGAGGCCGGGGGTGAAAAACTGTTTTTT. This chain uses TRBV6-1 with TRBJ1-4; TRBD1 is a possible D gene (5 bases). The CDR3 has 17 residues. V was trimmed by 5 bases and J by 7 bases, leaving 23 bases between them. The V gene's germline CDR1 is MNHNS and CDR2 SASEGT.

As to this clonotype: This could be a read error, since a much larger clone is one nucleotide away. V and J are TRBV30 and TRBJ1-1; D is unclear. Per germline, CDR1 GTSNPN and CDR2 SVGIG (reference sequence). The ends were cut back, 5 bases at V and 2 bases at J, with 12 bases in the middle. The CDR3 is made up of 13 amino acids. The CDR3 spells CAWGSAANTEAFF. CDR3 bases: TGTGCCTGGGGGTCGGCAGCTAACACTGAAGCTTTCTTT.

This clonotype showed up many times. V and J are TRBV20-1 and TRBJ2-1, with 10 nucleotides matching TRBD1. CDR1 is DFQATT, CDR2 SNEGSKA, per germline (reference sequence). The CDR3 length is 15 residues. With V trimmed by 1 base and J by 4 bases, 4 bases remained unmatched. The CDR3: CSARARTGGYNEQFF. CDR3 in DNA: TGCAGTGCTAGAGCAAGGACAGGGGGATACAATGAGCAGTTCTTC.

Here the CDR3 DNA reads TGCAGTGCTAGTGGAGGGATCACCTACGAGCAGTACTTC. The encoded protein is CSASGGITYEQYF. The chain carries TRBV20-1 and TRBJ2-7; weak D call: TRBD2 (6 bases). This CDR3 has 13 amino acids. V was trimmed by 3 bases and J by 2 bases, leaving 11 bases between them. The germline V gene has CDR1 DFQATT and CDR2 SNEGSKA (reference sequence).

The chain combines TRBV7-6 with TRBJ2-3; D may correspond to TRBD1 or TRBD2 (5 bases each). CDR1 is SGHVS and CDR2 is FNYEAQ in the germline V gene. This CDR3 region has 12 residues. Trimming removed 0 bases from V and 11 bases from J, with 9 bases in between. The CDR3 DNA is TGTGCCAGCAGCTTAGCCGGGACGGAGCAGTATTTT. Protein: CASSLAGTEQYF.

The rearrangement uses TRBV7-3 and TRBJ2-3; 8 bases line up with TRBD2. Trimming cost V 0 bases and J 0 bases; bases outside gene matches: 11. This CDR3 spans 19 amino acids. The germline gives CDR1 SGHTA, CDR2 FQGTGA. Written as DNA, the CDR3 is TGTGCCAGCAGCTTAACGAACACGCCTAGCGGGTATAGCACAGATACGCAGTATTTT. As protein: CASSLTNTPSGYSTDTQYF.

This clonotype was picked up many times. The V gene is TRBV20-1, the J gene TRBJ2-5; 8 bases are a match to TRBD2. Germline V CDR1 and CDR2: DFQATT, SNEGSKA (reference sequence). The V segment lost 3 bases and the J segment 7 bases; nucleotides outside the gene matches: 10. The CDR3 has 14 residues. The CDR3 DNA sequence: TGCAGTGCTAGTCCGTCGTCGGGAGGGGGGACCCAGTACTTC. Protein sequence: CSASPSSGGGTQYF.